The 19 T cell receptor beta chains presented below share a single source sample, sequenced in a study of CD8+CD57+ T cells in acquired aplastic anemia (dated by TCRdb to the late 2010s). Data came from an Illumina HiSeq 2000. Genomic DNA served as template for TCR beta VDJ combination and CDR3 sequence profiling. TCRdb applied fastp at Q25 and MiXCR to the public reads, then kept only in-frame beta chains. Rows with one shared CDR3 protein collapse into an entry with the most common genes and DNA. For this sample there are a few hundred thousand distinct CDR3 sequences; approximately 80% appear just once. The ten most abundant clones make up 40% to 55% of the sample. The patients picked for sequencing were ones in whom flow cytometry had shown an expansion of CD8+CD57+ cells. The sample was sorted CD4+, CD8+, or CD8+CD57+ T cells (not recorded which) from PBMCs. All receptors come from a human donor with aplastic anemia.

To note about this clonotype: Likely a read error: the CDR3 ends without its conserved phenylalanine or tryptophan. Because the CDR3's place on the DNA is in doubt, the DNA is left out and the CDR3 is given as listed by TCRdb. The J gene is TRBJ2-5, the V gene TRBV7-3; the table's D call, TRBD1, was not checked against the DNA. Germline V gene lookup returns CDR1 SGHTA and CDR2 FQGTGA. 12 amino acids form the CDR3, both terminal residues included. Here the CDR3 reads CASSTVADALEH.

As for this clonotype: Relative to the germline gene, one junction end is altered; a read error may explain this. The chain combines TRBV10-3 with TRBJ2-1; 12 nucleotides align to TRBD2. In germline, CDR1 is ENHRY, CDR2 SYGVKD. CDR3 length: 13 amino acids. The CDR3 sequence: CAISEGLAGSLSF. The CDR3 nucleotides read TGTGCCATCAGTGAGGGACTAGCGGGAAGTCTGTCCTTC.

A word on this clonotype: Given the absence of the conserved phenylalanine or tryptophan at the CDR3 end, a read error is likely. It is unclear where the CDR3 begins or ends on the DNA, so no DNA is shown, and the CDR3 is as TCRdb lists it. CDR3: CASSLVPGAMFT. The gene calls are TRBV7-3 and TRBJ2-2. CDR1 SGHTA and CDR2 FQGTGA come from the germline V gene. Counting both end residues, the CDR3 totals 12 amino acids.

The chain is built from TRBV9 and TRBJ1-1; no clear D gene. V shed 4 bases and J shed 11 bases, with 24 bases lying between them. The CDR3 is 15 amino acids. Germline CDR1 is SGDLS and CDR2 is YYNGEE. Written as DNA, the CDR3 is TGTGCCAGCAGCTTAGATCTGGCAGGCAACGATGCGGCTTTCTTT. It codes for CASSLDLAGNDAAFF. The full variable domain, in which reference TRBV9 and TRBJ1-1 provide the parts outside the CDR3, is DSGVTQTPKHLITATGQRVTLRCSPRSGDLSVYWYQQSLDQGLQFLIQYYNGEERAKGNILERFSAQQFPDLHSELNLSSLELGDSALYFCASSLDLAGNDAAFFGQGTRLTVV.

This clonotype was counted a single time. This chain joins TRBV7-8 and TRBJ1-2, with D unresolved. Looked up from germline, CDR1 is SGHVS and CDR2 is FQNEAQ. The CDR3 spans 16 residues. Trimming stripped 1 base from V and 10 bases from J, with 22 bases between. Here the CDR3 reads CASSLGGEGFGEAYTF. DNA of the CDR3: TGTGCCAGCAGCTTAGGCGGAGAGGGCTTCGGTGAAGCCTACACCTTC.

V is TRBV20-1 and J is TRBJ2-3; no definite D call. V was trimmed by 0 bases and J by 2 bases, leaving 6 bases between them. Germline V CDR1 and CDR2: DFQATT, SNEGSKA (reference sequence). The length of the CDR3 is 13 residues. CDR3 DNA: TGCAGTGCTAGAGATAGCCCCACAGATACGCAGTATTTT. Its protein product is CSARDSPTDTQYF.

As regards this clonotype: Without the conserved terminal phenylalanine or tryptophan, this CDR3 likely stems from a read error. The chain has TRBV7-4 and TRBJ2-4; no reliable D call. This CDR3 region has 12 residues. Germline CDR1 and CDR2: SGHVT and SQSDAQ. The V end lost 8 bases, the J end lost 7 bases, and 12 bases lay between the germline ends. The DNA of the CDR3 is TGTGCCAGCGGAGTAGCTGGGAACATTCAGTACCAC. Protein product: CASGVAGNIQYH.

The chain uses TRBV9 and TRBJ1-2; TRBD1 might be the D (6 bases). Looked up from germline, CDR1 is SGDLS and CDR2 is YYNGEE. This CDR3 contains 14 residues. Trimming removed 4 bases from V and 3 bases from J, with 13 bases in between. The CDR3 here is CASSLGGLDYGYTF. Here the CDR3 DNA reads TGTGCCAGCAGCCTTGGGGGCTTGGACTATGGCTACACCTTC. The full variable domain, completed using reference TRBV9 and TRBJ1-2, is DSGVTQTPKHLITATGQRVTLRCSPRSGDLSVYWYQQSLDQGLQFLIQYYNGEERAKGNILERFSAQQFPDLHSELNLSSLELGDSALYFCASSLGGLDYGYTFGSGTRLTVV.

On this clonotype: This is likely a read error, given that the CDR3 carries no conserved phenylalanine or tryptophan at its end. It is unclear where the CDR3 begins or ends on the DNA, so no DNA is shown, and the CDR3 is as TCRdb lists it. The genes are TRBV7-2 and TRBJ2-7; the table's D call, TRBD1, has no DNA check behind it. The CDR3 numbers 15 amino acids, ends counted. Germline CDR1 is SGHTA and CDR2 is FQGNSA. CDR3 amino acids: CASSLAGGADYGYYL.

This clonotype was recorded a few times. The chain employs TRBV2 and TRBJ1-1; a weak D match, TRBD1 (5 bases). The germline gives CDR1 SNHLY, CDR2 FYNNEI. CDR3 length: 15 residues. V lost 6 bases, J lost 1 base, and 15 bases lay in between. The chain's CDR3 is CASSWDGGANTEAFF. Here the CDR3 DNA reads TGTGCCAGCAGCTGGGATGGGGGAGCGAACACTGAAGCTTTCTTT.

In regard to this clonotype: Likely a read error: the CDR3 ends without its conserved phenylalanine or tryptophan. No DNA is shown, since the ends of the CDR3 on it are uncertain; the CDR3 is the one TCRdb lists. The rearrangement joins TRBV9 to TRBJ1-5. The CDR3 length equals 13 residues, ends included. Germline V gene data show CDR1 as SGDLS and CDR2 as YYNGEE. The CDR3 region is CASSDGGTRNQPL.

The genes are TRBV12-3 or TRBV12-4 and TRBJ2-7; no definite D call. CDR3 length: 13 amino acids. V was trimmed by 0 bases and J by 2 bases, leaving 5 bases between them. The DNA of the CDR3 is TGTGCCAGCAGTTTAGCAGCCACCTACGAGCAGTACTTC. Translated, it gives CASSLAATYEQYF.

The chain combines TRBV7-2 with TRBJ1-1; possibly TRBD1 for D (6 bases). Germline loops: CDR1 SGHTA, CDR2 FQGNSA. The CDR3 has 13 residues. V lost 2 bases to trimming and J lost 7 bases, with 11 bases between them. The CDR3 bases are TGTGCCAGCAGCTTAAGGACAGTTCGTGAAGCTTTCTTT. This translates into CASSLRTVREAFF.

This clonotype was found many times. The chain combines TRBV6-2 or TRBV6-3 with TRBJ1-2, with D possibly being TRBD1 (5 bases). Germline lookup yields CDR1 MNHEY and CDR2 SVGEGT. The V gene lost 5 bases and the J gene lost 6 bases, with 16 bases spanning the gap. This CDR3 comprises 14 residues. The CDR3 DNA reads TGTGCCAGCAGTATCGTTCGGCAGGGTGATGGCTACACCTTC. Translating gives CASSIVRQGDGYTF.

The CDR3 reads CAISEVQNAEAFF. CDR3 nucleotide sequence: TGTGCCATCAGTGAGGTACAGAATGCTGAAGCTTTCTTT. The rearrangement joins TRBV10-3 to TRBJ1-1, with D unresolved. The V gene lost 2 bases and the J gene lost 6 bases, with 10 bases spanning the gap. This CDR3 has 13 residues. Germline values: CDR1 ENHRY, CDR2 SYGVKD.

In regard to this clonotype: The CDR3 end shows no conserved phenylalanine or tryptophan, and so a read error is likely. Because the CDR3's place on the DNA is in doubt, the DNA is left out and the CDR3 is given as listed by TCRdb. V is TRBV2 and J is TRBJ2-1; TRBD1 is the table's D call, not checked against the DNA. Germline CDR1 and CDR2: SNHLY and FYNNEI. The CDR3 is 16 residues long, ends included. CDR3 sequence: CASSLGTEGNQPQHFG.

This clonotype showed up just once. Sequence at one end of the junction differs from germline and may be a read error. V usage is TRBV9 and J usage is TRBJ2-2, with 9 bases fitting TRBD2. Germline V gene data show CDR1 as SGDLS and CDR2 as YYNGEE. CDR3 length: 12 residues. CDR3 residues: CASSVARSSGTF. In DNA, the CDR3 is TGTGCCAGCAGCGTAGCACGGTCTAGCGGGACCTTT.

With respect to this clonotype: The conserved final phenylalanine or tryptophan is absent from the CDR3, which likely points to a read error. Because the CDR3's place on the DNA is in doubt, the DNA is left out and the CDR3 is given as listed by TCRdb. The rearrangement uses TRBV2 and TRBJ2-1; TRBD2 is the table's D call, not checked against the DNA. The CDR3 is made up of 13 amino acids, end residues included. Germline V CDR1 and CDR2: SNHLY, FYNNEI. The chain's CDR3 is CATPAGTSGVQSS.

The V and J genes are TRBV7-9 and TRBJ2-7; possibly TRBD2 for D (5 bases). The CDR3 sequence is 16 residues long. Germline CDR1 SEHNR, CDR2 FQNEAQ (reference sequence). The V end was cut by 4 bases, the J end by 3 bases, with 19 bases between. The CDR3 nucleotides read TGTGCCAGCAGCTCTATCTGCAAGGCGGGTCTCTACGAGCAGTACGTC. This translates into CASSSICKAGLYEQYV.